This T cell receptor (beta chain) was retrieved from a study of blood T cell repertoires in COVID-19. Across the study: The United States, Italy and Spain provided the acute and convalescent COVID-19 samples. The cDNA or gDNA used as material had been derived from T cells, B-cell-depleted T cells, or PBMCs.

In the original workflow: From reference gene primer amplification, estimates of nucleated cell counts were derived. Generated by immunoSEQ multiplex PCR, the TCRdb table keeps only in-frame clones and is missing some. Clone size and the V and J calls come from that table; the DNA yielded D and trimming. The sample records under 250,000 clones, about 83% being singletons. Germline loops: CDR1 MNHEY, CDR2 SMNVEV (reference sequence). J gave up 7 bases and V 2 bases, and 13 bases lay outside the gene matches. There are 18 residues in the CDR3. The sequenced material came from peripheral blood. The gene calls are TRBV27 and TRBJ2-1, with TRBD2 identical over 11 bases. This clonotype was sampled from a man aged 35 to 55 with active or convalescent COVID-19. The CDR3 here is CASSLAPPASGGTNEQFF. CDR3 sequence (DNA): TGTGCCAGCAGTTTAGCCCCTCCGGCTAGCGGGGGGACGAATGAGCAGTTCTTC.